Each of the 16 T cell receptor beta chains below was sequenced from the same sample in a study of blood T cell repertoires in COVID-19. Clones were sequenced by immunoSEQ multiplex PCR, and TCRdb holds only the in-frame ones, with some missing. In the table there are about 32,000 clones, 65% to 90% of which are singletons. Sequencing used peripheral blood. The receptor set was obtained from a woman older than 75 with active or convalescent COVID-19.

The V gene is TRBV5-4, the J gene TRBJ1-3; D is undetermined. The CDR3 sequence is 14 residues long. V lost 0 bases to trimming and J lost 0 bases, with 4 bases between them. Germline V gene data show CDR1 as SGHNT and CDR2 as YYREEE (reference sequence). CDR3 in DNA: TGTGCCAGCAGCTTGGGGCTCTCTGGAAACACCATATATTTT. It specifies CASSLGLSGNTIYF.

This clone has a handful of counts. The gene calls are TRBV3-1 (or the pseudogene TRBV3-2) and TRBJ2-5; D gene uncertain. The CDR3 sequence is 12 residues long. V lost 5 bases and J lost 5, with 9 bases in between. In germline, CDR1 is LGHDT, CDR2 YNNKEL (reference sequence). CDR3 nucleotide sequence: TGTGCCAGCAGCTCAGCGAGGGAGACCCAGTACTTC. Translation gives CASSSARETQYF.

The V call is TRBV20-1, the J call TRBJ2-3; possibly TRBD2 for D (5 bases). The germline V gene has CDR1 DFQATT and CDR2 SNEGSKA (reference sequence). The CDR3 is 15 residues long. The V and J ends lost 3 bases and 0 bases respectively, with 13 bases between them. Here the CDR3 DNA reads TGCAGTGCTAGTGCCCCGGGGTCTAGCACAGATACGCAGTATTTT. This gives the protein CSASAPGSSTDTQYF.

J is TRBJ2-7 and V is TRBV2, with TRBD2 as a possible D gene (5 bases). V lost 6 bases and J lost 7, with 13 bases in between. This CDR3 is built from 12 residues. Looked up from germline, CDR1 is SNHLY and CDR2 is FYNNEI. The CDR3 DNA is TGTGCCAGCAGCCTGGGATCGGGAGAGCAGTACTTC. Protein product: CASSLGSGEQYF.

The V and J genes are TRBV5-1 and TRBJ2-7; TRBD2 matches at 12 bases. Germline CDR1 is SGHRS and CDR2 is YFSETQ. The CDR3 is made up of 17 amino acids. With 4 bases clipped from V and 0 bases from J, the junction kept 8 bases outside the gene matches. This CDR3 is CASSPGTSGRISYEQYF. The CDR3 DNA sequence: TGCGCCAGCAGCCCTGGAACTAGCGGGAGGATCTCCTACGAGCAGTACTTC.

Only a few counts were recorded for this clone. The chain is built from TRBV30 and TRBJ1-6, with D perhaps TRBD1 (6 bases). Germline V gene lookup returns CDR1 GTSNPN and CDR2 SVGIG (reference sequence). Trimming shortened V by 0 bases and J by 13 bases, and 13 bases separated the two germline ends. This CDR3 region has 13 residues. Here the CDR3 DNA reads TGTGCCTGGAGTGTTTCAGGGGTGGTTCCCCTCCACTTT. Translating gives CAWSVSGVVPLHF.

The CDR3 spells CASSPRQGTNSPLHF. CDR3 DNA sequence: TGTGCCAGCAGCCCCCGACAGGGAACGAATTCACCCCTCCACTTT. V is TRBV9 and J is TRBJ1-6; 7 bases map to TRBD1. CDR1 and CDR2 (germline): SGDLS, YYNGEE. CDR3 length: 15 residues. V lost 4 bases, J lost 7 bases, and 8 bases stayed unmatched. Looking up the rest from reference TRBV9 and TRBJ1-6 gives the full variable domain: DSGVTQTPKHLITATGQRVTLRCSPRSGDLSVYWYQQSLDQGLQFLIQYYNGEERAKGNILERFSAQQFPDLHSELNLSSLELGDSALYFCASSPRQGTNSPLHFGNGTRLTVT.

The V gene is TRBV3-1 (or the pseudogene TRBV3-2), the J gene TRBJ2-1; 13 nucleotides line up with TRBD2. The germline V gene has CDR1 LGHDT and CDR2 YNNKEL (reference sequence). V gave up 1 base and J gave up 9 bases; unmatched junction bases: 6. This CDR3 comprises 16 residues. The CDR3 sequence: CASSQARTSGGREQFF. CDR3 nucleotide sequence: TGTGCCAGCAGCCAAGCCCGGACTAGCGGGGGACGTGAGCAGTTCTTC.

J is TRBJ2-1 and V is TRBV5-1; 7 bases align to TRBD2. The V segment lost 0 bases and the J segment 5 bases; nucleotides outside the gene matches: 5. The length of the CDR3 is 15 residues. Germline-derived CDR1 and CDR2 are SGHRS and YFSETQ. CDR3 loop: CASSLGAGRHNEQFF. In nucleotides, the CDR3 is TGCGCCAGCAGCTTGGGAGCGGGGAGACACAATGAGCAGTTCTTC.

The rearrangement links TRBV29-1 to TRBJ2-7, with 9 bases identical to TRBD2. Germline CDR1 and CDR2: SQVTM and ANQGSEA. The junction had 6 bases not matched to a gene; V was cut back by 6 bases and J by 3 bases. The CDR3 covers 13 residues. The chain's CDR3 is CSVRLAEVYEQYF. In DNA form, the CDR3 reads TGCAGCGTACGACTAGCGGAGGTCTACGAGCAGTACTTC.

This sequence joins TRBV3-1 (or the pseudogene TRBV3-2) and TRBJ2-1; D is possibly TRBD2 (7 bases). Germline CDR1 LGHDT, CDR2 YNNKEL (reference sequence). The CDR3 extends over 16 amino acids. V lost 2 bases and J 3 bases, leaving 14 bases between the germline ends. Written as DNA, the CDR3 is TGTGCCAGCAGCCAAAGGGGGGGGGCAATCTACAATGAGCAGTTCTTC. Its protein product is CASSQRGGAIYNEQFF.

This chain links TRBV6-6 with TRBJ1-3, with TRBD1 matching 7 bases. J gave up 3 bases and V 7 bases, and 3 bases lay outside the gene matches. This CDR3 is built from 13 residues. CDR1 is MNHNY and CDR2 is SVGAGI in the germline V gene (reference sequence). Here the CDR3 reads CASNQGDGNTIYF. CDR3 nucleotides: TGTGCCAGCAACCAGGGGGATGGAAACACCATATATTTT.

This sequence joins TRBV9 and TRBJ2-5, with a tentative D call TRBD1 (7 bases). CDR1 is SGDLS, CDR2 YYNGEE, per germline. V was cut by 5 bases and J by 1 base, with 15 bases left in between. This CDR3 has 15 amino acids. The DNA for the CDR3 is TGTGCCAGCAGTAGCAGGGGGGAGGTCCAAGAGACCCAGTACTTC. Protein: CASSSRGEVQETQYF.

The chain carries TRBV6-6 and TRBJ1-2; TRBD1 aligns across 7 bases. The trim removed 5 bases at V and 6 bases at J, leaving 3 bases unmatched. Looked up from germline, CDR1 is MNHNY and CDR2 is SVGAGI (reference sequence). The CDR3 totals 12 residues. For the CDR3, the DNA is TGTGCCAGCAGTCCGACAGGGCATGGCTACACCTTC. Translated, it gives CASSPTGHGYTF.

J is TRBJ2-6 and V is TRBV6-6; 8 bases align to TRBD1. The CDR3 covers 16 residues. Germline CDR1 is MNHNY and CDR2 is SVGAGI (reference sequence). Trimming cost V 2 bases and J 3 bases; bases outside gene matches: 3. The CDR3 coding sequence is TGTGCCAGCAGTTACAATACAGGGGGTGGGGCCAACGTCCTGACTTTC. Protein product: CASSYNTGGGANVLTF.

The J gene is TRBJ1-4, the V gene TRBV14; D gene uncertain. The CDR3 contains 14 residues. V dropped 1 base and J dropped 8 bases, with 11 bases sitting between them. Germline loops: CDR1 SGHDN, CDR2 FVKESK. CDR3 in DNA: TGTGCCAGCAGCCAAGGTCTACCTCTCGAAAAACTGTTTTTT. This gives the protein CASSQGLPLEKLFF. Supplemented by reference TRBV14 and TRBJ1-4, the full variable domain reads EAGVTQFPSHSVIEKGQTVTLRCDPISGHDNLYWYRRVMGKEIKFLLHFVKESKQDESGMPNNRFLAERTGGTYSTLKVQPAELEDSGVYFCASSQGLPLEKLFFGSGTQLSVL.